This T cell receptor (beta chain) derives from a study of blood T cell repertoires in COVID-19. Study-level background: COVID-19 samples collected from the United States, Italy and Spain covered acute and convalescent phases. Nucleic acid was either cDNA or gDNA, and it came from T cells, B-cell-depleted T cells, or PBMCs.

Original handling: Amplifying reference gene primers gave estimates of nucleated cell counts. Here immunoSEQ multiplex PCR was the method, and the copy in TCRdb shows in-frame clones only, minus some. The DNA gave D and trimming, while V, J and clone size come from that table. Of about 190,000 clones listed, around 85% were seen once; the top ten hold roughly 12%. The CDR3 length is 11 residues. CDR1 MNHEY and CDR2 SVGEGT come from the germline V gene. The V and J ends lost 5 bases and 12 bases respectively, with 11 bases between them. This clone was seen a single time. This clonotype originated in a woman aged 45-65 years with acute or convalescent COVID-19. The chain is built from TRBV6-2 or TRBV6-3 and TRBJ2-1; a weak D match, TRBD1 (5 bases). Sequencing was performed on peripheral blood. In nucleotides, the CDR3 is TGTGCCAGCAGTAAAGGGGTACGGCAGTTCTTC. Amino acid sequence: CASSKGVRQFF.